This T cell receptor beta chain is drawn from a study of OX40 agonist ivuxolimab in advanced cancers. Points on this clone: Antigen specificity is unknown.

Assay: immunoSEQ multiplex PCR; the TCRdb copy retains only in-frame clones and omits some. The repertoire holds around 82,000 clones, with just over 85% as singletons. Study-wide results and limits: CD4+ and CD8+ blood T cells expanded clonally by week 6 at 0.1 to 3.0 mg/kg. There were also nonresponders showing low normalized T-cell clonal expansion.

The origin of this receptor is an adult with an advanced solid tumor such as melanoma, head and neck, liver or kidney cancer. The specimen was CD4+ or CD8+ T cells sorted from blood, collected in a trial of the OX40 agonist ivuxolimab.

CDR3 nucleotide sequence: TGTGCCAGCAGCGTAGTGCTACAACTAGCGGGAGTTGACGAGCAGTACTTC. Its translation is CASSVVLQLAGVDEQYF. The genes are TRBV9 and TRBJ2-7; 11 bases align to TRBD2. Losses at the gene ends were 0 bases for V and 5 bases for J; bases not matched to a gene: 10. From germline, CDR1 is SGDLS and CDR2 YYNGEE. This CDR3 is built from 17 residues. The entire variable domain, with the rest obtained from reference TRBV9 and TRBJ2-7, is as follows: DSGVTQTPKHLITATGQRVTLRCSPRSGDLSVYWYQQSLDQGLQFLIQYYNGEERAKGNILERFSAQQFPDLHSELNLSSLELGDSALYFCASSVVLQLAGVDEQYFGPGTRLTVT.